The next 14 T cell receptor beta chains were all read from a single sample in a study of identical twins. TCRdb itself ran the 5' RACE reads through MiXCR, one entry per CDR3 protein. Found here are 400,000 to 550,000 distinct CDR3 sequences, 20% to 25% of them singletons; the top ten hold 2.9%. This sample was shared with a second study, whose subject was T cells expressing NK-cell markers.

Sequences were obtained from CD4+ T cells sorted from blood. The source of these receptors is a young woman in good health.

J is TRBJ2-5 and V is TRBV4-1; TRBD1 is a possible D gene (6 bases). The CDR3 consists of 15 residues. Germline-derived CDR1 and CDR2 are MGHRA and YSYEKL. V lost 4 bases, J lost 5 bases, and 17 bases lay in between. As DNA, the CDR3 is TGCGCCAGCAGCCCGCAGGGACAAAGAGGGGAGACCCAGTACTTC. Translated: CASSPQGQRGETQYF.

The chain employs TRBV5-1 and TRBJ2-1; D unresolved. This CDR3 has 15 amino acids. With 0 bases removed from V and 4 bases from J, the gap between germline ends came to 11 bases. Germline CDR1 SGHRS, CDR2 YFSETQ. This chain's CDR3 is CASSLEPGEYNEQFF. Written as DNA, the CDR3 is TGCGCCAGCAGCTTGGAACCGGGCGAATACAATGAGCAGTTCTTC.

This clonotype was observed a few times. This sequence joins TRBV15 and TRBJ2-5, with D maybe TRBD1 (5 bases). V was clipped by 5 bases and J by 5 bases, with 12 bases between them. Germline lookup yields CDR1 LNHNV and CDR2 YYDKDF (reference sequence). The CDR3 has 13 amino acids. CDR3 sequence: CATSAGPAETQYF. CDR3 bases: TGTGCCACCAGCGCAGGGCCGGCGGAGACCCAGTACTTC.

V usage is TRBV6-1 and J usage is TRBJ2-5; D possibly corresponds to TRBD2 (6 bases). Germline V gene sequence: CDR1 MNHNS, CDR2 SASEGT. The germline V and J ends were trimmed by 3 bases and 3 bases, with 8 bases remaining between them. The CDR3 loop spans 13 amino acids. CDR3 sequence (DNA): TGTGCCAGCAGTGATTTAGCGGAAGAGACCCAGTACTTC. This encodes CASSDLAEETQYF.

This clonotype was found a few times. This chain's CDR3 is CASSLIAGGSTDTQYF. The CDR3 DNA sequence: TGCGCCAGCAGCCTAATAGCGGGAGGTTCCACAGATACGCAGTATTTT. The rearrangement joins TRBV5-1 to TRBJ2-3, with 10 bases aligning to TRBD2. V shed 4 bases and J 2 bases; nucleotides not matched to a gene: 7. The CDR3 extends over 16 amino acids. CDR1 SGHRS and CDR2 YFSETQ come from the germline V gene.

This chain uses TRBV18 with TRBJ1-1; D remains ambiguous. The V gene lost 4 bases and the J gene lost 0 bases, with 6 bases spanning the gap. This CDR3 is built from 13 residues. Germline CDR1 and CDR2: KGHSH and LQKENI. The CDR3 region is CASSQTMNTEAFF. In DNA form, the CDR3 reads TGTGCCAGCTCACAAACTATGAACACTGAAGCTTTCTTT.

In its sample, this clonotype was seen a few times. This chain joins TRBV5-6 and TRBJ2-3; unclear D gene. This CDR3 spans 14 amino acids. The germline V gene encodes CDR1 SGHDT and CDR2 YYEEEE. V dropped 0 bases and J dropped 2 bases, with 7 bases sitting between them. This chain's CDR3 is CASSLGNPTDTQYF. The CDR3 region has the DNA TGTGCCAGCAGCTTGGGAAACCCCACAGATACGCAGTATTTT.

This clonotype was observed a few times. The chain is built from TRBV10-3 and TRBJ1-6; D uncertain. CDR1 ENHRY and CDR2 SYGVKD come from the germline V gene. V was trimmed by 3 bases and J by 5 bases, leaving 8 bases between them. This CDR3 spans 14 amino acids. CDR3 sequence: CAISDLANNSPLHF. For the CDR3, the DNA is TGTGCCATCAGTGACTTGGCGAATAATTCACCCCTCCACTTT.

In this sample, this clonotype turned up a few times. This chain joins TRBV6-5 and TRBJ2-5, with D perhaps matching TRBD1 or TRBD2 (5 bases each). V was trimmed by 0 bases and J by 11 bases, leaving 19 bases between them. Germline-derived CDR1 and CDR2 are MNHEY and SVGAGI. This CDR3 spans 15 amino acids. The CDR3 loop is CASSYSPRDGRQQYF. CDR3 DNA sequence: TGTGCCAGCAGTTACTCCCCCAGGGACGGCCGACAGCAGTACTTC.

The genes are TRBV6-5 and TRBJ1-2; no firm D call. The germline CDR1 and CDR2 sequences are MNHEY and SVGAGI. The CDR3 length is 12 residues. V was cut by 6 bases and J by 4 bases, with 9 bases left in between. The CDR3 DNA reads TGTGCCAGCAGCGGACGGATCTATGGCTACACCTTC. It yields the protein CASSGRIYGYTF.

In DNA form, the CDR3 reads TGTGCCAGCAGTATGGGAGGTTCCTACAATGAGCAGTTCTTC. Its protein is CASSMGGSYNEQFF. The J gene is TRBJ2-1, the V gene TRBV12-3 or TRBV12-4; weak D call: TRBD2 (6 bases). V was shortened by 5 bases and J by 1 base, with 9 bases between the two germline ends. The CDR3 spans 14 residues.

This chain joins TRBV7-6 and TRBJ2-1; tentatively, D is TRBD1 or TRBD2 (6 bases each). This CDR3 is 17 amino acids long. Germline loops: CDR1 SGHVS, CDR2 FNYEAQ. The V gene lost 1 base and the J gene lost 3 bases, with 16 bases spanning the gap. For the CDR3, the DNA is TGTGCCAGCAGCTTAGGGGTGAGGGGGGCATTCTACAATGAGCAGTTCTTC. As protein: CASSLGVRGAFYNEQFF.

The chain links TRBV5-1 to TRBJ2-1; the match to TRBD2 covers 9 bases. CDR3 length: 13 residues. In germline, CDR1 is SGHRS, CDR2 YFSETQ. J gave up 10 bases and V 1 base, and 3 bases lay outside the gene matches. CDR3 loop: CASSLKAGGEQFF. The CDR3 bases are TGCGCCAGCAGCTTGAAAGCGGGGGGAGAGCAGTTCTTC.

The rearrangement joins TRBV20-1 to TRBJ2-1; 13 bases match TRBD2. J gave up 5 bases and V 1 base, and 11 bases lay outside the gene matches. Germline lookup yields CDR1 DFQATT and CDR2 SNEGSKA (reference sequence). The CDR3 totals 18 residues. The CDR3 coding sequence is TGCAGTGCTAGAGGCCCCCAGACTAGCGGGGGGCCCCACAATGAGCAGTTCTTC. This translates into CSARGPQTSGGPHNEQFF.